This TCR beta chain is drawn from a study of blood T cell repertoires in COVID-19. This CDR3 is 16 amino acids long. Germline loops: CDR1 SGDLS, CDR2 YYNGEE. The V segment lost 4 bases and the J segment 4 bases; nucleotides outside the gene matches: 9. TCRdb's table, derived via immunoSEQ multiplex PCR, lists solely in-frame clones and lacks some. The data contain about 220,000 clones, 80% to 85% of them singletons. Sequences were obtained from peripheral blood. V and J are TRBV9 and TRBJ2-2, with TRBD2 matching 8 bases. The sequence derives from a woman aged 30 to 39 who had recovered from COVID-19. The CDR3 region has the DNA TGTGCCAGCAGCCCCTCTAGGCGGGAGGCCACCGGGGAGCTGTTTTTT. Translating it yields CASSPSRREATGELFF.